Below are 15 T cell receptor beta chains sequenced from a single sample in a study of vaccination and CD4 T cells after COVID-19. The treatment here: roughly 11-day PBMC culture with coronavirus spike peptide pools or control peptides (ViraFEST assay). These TCRs' antigens remain unknown. Scientists ran DNA taken from cultured CD4+ T cells through the Oncomine TCR Beta short-read assay for sequencing. A single record per CDR3 protein comes from TCRdb applying MiXCR to the PCR reads. The top ten hold 15% to 20% of the sample, which has fewer than 20,000 distinct CDR3 sequences, roughly 52% seen once. The sequencing used CD4+ T cells from blood, cultured in vitro, collected before SARS-CoV-2 vaccination. The receptors originated from a human donor who had recovered from COVID-19.

The genes are TRBV10-3 and TRBJ2-7; no reliable D call. The V end lost 4 bases, the J end lost 4 bases, and 17 bases lay between the germline ends. Germline CDR1 ENHRY, CDR2 SYGVKD. This CDR3 contains 15 residues. Written as DNA, the CDR3 is TGTGCCATCAGTGTGGGCGCTGGAAGGGCATACGAGCAGTACTTC. Translated, it gives CAISVGAGRAYEQYF.

This clonotype was found a few times. As DNA, the CDR3 is TGTGCCAGCAGCTCCCCAGACTGGACCGGGGAGCTGTTTTTT. This translates into CASSSPDWTGELFF. J is TRBJ2-2 and V is TRBV7-9; D gene ambiguous. The V end was cut by 4 bases, the J end by 5 bases, with 11 bases between. Germline assignment: CDR1 SEHNR and CDR2 FQNEAQ (reference sequence). The CDR3 sequence is 14 residues long.

The chain joins TRBV28 to TRBJ1-2, with D unclear. Trimming shortened V by 4 bases and J by 4 bases, and 7 bases separated the two germline ends. CDR3 length equals 12 residues. Germline V gives CDR1 MDHEN, CDR2 SYDVKM. The CDR3 nucleotides are TGTGCCAGCAGTTCTCAGAGCTATGGCTACACCTTC. Its translation: CASSSQSYGYTF.

CDR3 coding DNA: TGTGCCAGTAGTTCCTCGTCCATGAGGGATACGCAGTATTTT. Translation: CASSSSSMRDTQYF. The rearrangement links TRBV19 to TRBJ2-3; D is uncertain. The CDR3 consists of 14 residues. CDR1 is LNHDA, CDR2 SQIVND, per germline (reference sequence). Trimming removed 5 bases from V and 6 bases from J, with 15 bases in between.

This rearrangement joins TRBV7-9 to TRBJ1-4; 11 nucleotides agree with TRBD1. J was trimmed by 7 bases and V by 4 bases; bases with no gene match: 14. Germline values: CDR1 SEHNR, CDR2 FQNEAQ (reference sequence). The CDR3 spans 18 residues. CDR3 sequence: CASSYTAGTGGVGEKLFF. CDR3 bases: TGTGCCAGCAGCTACACCGCCGGGACAGGGGGAGTCGGTGAAAAACTGTTTTTT.

The chain joins TRBV19 to TRBJ1-2; D possibly corresponds to TRBD1 (6 bases). Trimming took 1 base from V and 6 from J, leaving 15 bases between them. This CDR3 comprises 15 residues. Germline loops: CDR1 LNHDA, CDR2 SQIVND (reference sequence). CDR3 loop: CASSIVPGVRDGYTF. The CDR3 DNA reads as TGTGCCAGTAGTATAGTTCCAGGGGTAAGAGATGGCTACACCTTC.

This chain connects TRBV28 to TRBJ2-2; D is possibly TRBD2 (5 bases). CDR1 is MDHEN and CDR2 is SYDVKM in the germline V gene. The V and J ends lost 3 bases and 7 bases respectively, with 12 bases between them. The CDR3 runs 14 residues. As DNA, the CDR3 is TGTGCCAGCAGTTTCGGGGATAGGATCGGGGAGCTGTTTTTT. This translates into CASSFGDRIGELFF. Filled out from reference TRBV28 and TRBJ2-2, the complete variable domain reads DVKVTQSSRYLVKRTGEKVFLECVQDMDHENMFWYRQDPGLGLRLIYFSYDVKMKEKGDIPEGYSVSREKKERFSLILESASTNQTSMYLCASSFGDRIGELFFGEGSRLTVL.

The rearrangement links TRBV6-1 to TRBJ1-1; D possibly corresponds to TRBD1 (6 bases). From germline, CDR1 is MNHNS and CDR2 SASEGT. Trimming pared 5 bases from V and 6 bases from J, leaving 13 bases between. CDR3 length equals 13 residues. Here the CDR3 DNA reads TGTGCCAGCAGTATTACAGGGCATTCTGAAGCTTTCTTT. Residues: CASSITGHSEAFF.

The chain joins TRBV7-2 to TRBJ2-2; maybe TRBD2 (5 bases). This CDR3 is 15 amino acids long. V was trimmed by 5 bases and J by 4 bases, leaving 14 bases between them. Germline V gene data show CDR1 as SGHTA and CDR2 as FQGNSA. In DNA form, the CDR3 reads TGTGCCAGCAGCCCCACTAGGGATGCCACCGGGGAGCTGTTTTTT. Translating it yields CASSPTRDATGELFF. Full variable domain (outside the CDR3, taken from reference TRBV7-2 and TRBJ2-2): GAGVSQSPSNKVTEKGKDVELRCDPISGHTALYWYRQSLGQGLEFLIYFQGNSAPDKSGLPSDRFSAERTGGSVSTLTIQRTQQEDSAVYLCASSPTRDATGELFFGEGSRLTVL.

V is TRBV20-1 and J is TRBJ2-7; TRBD1 matches 7 bases. Germline trimming cut 6 bases from V and 7 bases from J; bases unmatched to any gene: 9. This CDR3 region has 12 residues. Germline V lookup: CDR1 DFQATT, CDR2 SNEGSKA (reference sequence). The CDR3 loop is CSAPDRFLEQYF. The CDR3 DNA reads TGCAGTGCACCGGACAGGTTCCTGGAGCAGTACTTC.

This rearrangement joins TRBV20-1 to TRBJ2-4; 10 bases line up with TRBD2. This CDR3 has 15 residues. Germline V lookup: CDR1 DFQATT, CDR2 SNEGSKA (reference sequence). Trimming took 4 bases from V and 11 from J; bases not matched to a gene: 14. CDR3 loop: CSATGALAGAVFQYF. The DNA for the CDR3 is TGCAGTGCTACGGGGGCCCTAGCGGGAGCGGTCTTTCAGTACTTC.

Only a few counts were recorded for this clonotype. V usage is TRBV28 and J usage is TRBJ1-6; no definite D call. The CDR3 extends over 15 amino acids. Trimming removed 2 bases at V and 0 bases at J, with 5 bases between. Per the germline V gene, CDR1 is MDHEN and CDR2 is SYDVKM. CDR3 in amino acids: CASSLISSYNSPLHF. The CDR3 DNA follows: TGTGCCAGCAGTTTAATCAGCTCCTATAATTCACCCCTCCACTTT.

V is TRBV19 and J is TRBJ2-3, with D possibly being TRBD1 (5 bases). Germline V CDR1 and CDR2: LNHDA, SQIVND (reference sequence). This CDR3 has 14 residues. V was cut by 5 bases and J by 0 bases, with 9 bases left in between. The CDR3, as DNA: TGTGCCAGTAGTCCCCGACAGAGCACAGATACGCAGTATTTT. Its protein is CASSPRQSTDTQYF.

This clonotype was counted only a few times. J is TRBJ2-5 and V is TRBV21-1; the DNA was not compared with TRBD2, the D call given in the table. TRBV21-1 is classified as a pseudogene. This CDR3 region has 16 residues. DNA of the CDR3: TGTGCCAGCAGCAAAGAGAGACTAGCGGGAGAGGAGACCCAGTACTTC. Its protein product is CASSKERLAGEETQYF.

J is TRBJ2-5 and V is TRBV6-1, with D tentatively TRBD1 (6 bases). This CDR3 contains 17 residues. Trimming removed 6 bases at V and 1 base at J, with 21 bases between. The germline V gene encodes CDR1 MNHNS and CDR2 SASEGT. As DNA, the CDR3 is TGTGCCAGCAGCCGAACAATTGGGACACGGAGCCAAGAGACCCAGTACTTC. Translated, it gives CASSRTIGTRSQETQYF.